This T cell receptor beta chain comes out of a study of blood T cells in healthy people across ages (dated by TCRdb to the mid-2010s). Regarding the complete study: In model experiments, roughly one uniquely barcoded TCR beta cDNA molecule per two T cells was captured by template switching. Age-related changes in TCR beta repertoire diversity were measured in the study by deep sequencing normalized with unique cDNA molecular identifiers. The donors were divided into four age groups: young (average around 16 years), middle-aged (approximately 39), aged (about 60) and long-lived (about 90). For two donors (one aged 18 to 29 and one aged 80 or older), the study analyzed two additional independent replicas of 1 million unique cDNA reads from the same blood draw. To avoid experimental bias, donors of different ages were spread randomly across the sequencing lanes. What the research found in general, with its limitations: Compared with the aged group, the long-lived group had more naive CD4+ T cells, fewer expanded clones and increased TCR diversity, suggesting age selection. The percentage of naive T cells measured by flow cytometry correlated strongly with observed TCR beta diversity. As age increased, observed TCR beta diversity per million T cells dropped in a roughly linear way, and a significant reduction was already evident by age 40. Bulk unsorted PBMC profiling prevented conclusive comparison of naive and antigen-experienced compartments. Because donor CMV infection status was unknown, age-related changes in expanded clonotypes were potentially confounded. Total diversity estimates from one million sequenced T cells were considered lower bounds and underestimates.

The method was 5' RACE. The run used an Illumina HiSeq 2500. A second PCR of 7 to 11 cycles was performed with a sample-barcoded 5' primer and a J-beta primer mix. A unique molecular identifier was introduced onto each TCR beta cDNA molecule by a template-switch 5' adaptor carrying 12 random nucleotides. At least 3 million CDR3-containing paired-end reads were obtained from each sample. All of the RNA was converted into first-strand cDNA using the Mint cDNA synthesis kit, with a TRBC-specific oligonucleotide serving as the primer. All cDNA was treated with uracil-DNA glycosylase and then went through a first 18-cycle PCR with the universal primers M1SS and BC2_uni_R. The paper's processing steps were these. For normalization, 1 million high-quality reads, each with a distinct molecular identifier, were randomly selected from each sample. Instead of being binned into consensus sequences, reads with shared molecular identifiers were discarded. MiTCR, set to a Q25 quality threshold and the strictest error-elimination algorithm, was used for CDR3 identification, clonotype clustering and error correction. Lower-bound total TCR beta diversity was estimated with a nonparametric unseen species model using Euler transformation. Through fastp at Q25 and MiXCR, TCRdb rebuilt clones from the public reads, retaining in-frame beta chains. Rows are combined by CDR3 protein, so each entry shows the most common genes and DNA. TCRdb's processing, not the authors', yielded these V and J calls. The sample has about 630,000 distinct CDR3 sequences on record, around 20% of them singletons. The ten largest clonotypes hold approximately 3.6% of the sample.

The donors were some 39 Caucasian individuals from Russia, aged 6 to 90 years, who were systemically healthy. Approximately 11 milliliters of peripheral blood were drawn from each donor into EDTA-treated Vacutainer tubes. Ficoll-Paque density-gradient centrifugation was used to isolate PBMCs, with at least 6 million per sample. Trizol reagent was used to extract total RNA from PBMCs, with at least 5.5 micrograms per sample. For every donor, an aliquot of PBMCs went through flow cytometry to measure the percentages of naive CD45RAhigh/CD27high T cells. Comments on this clonotype: Its antigen remains undetermined. Qualities for individual bases were not recorded, and no much larger clone is one base off.

CDR1 and CDR2 (SGHRS, YFSETQ) derive from the germline V gene. There are 15 amino acids in the CDR3, from cysteine to phenylalanine inclusive. Just CDR3 DNA is preserved here, 45 bases in frame from base 1. Source material: blood. This sequence was found in a man between 65 and 80 years old in good health. The rearranged chain carries TRBV5-1 and TRBJ2-5; the D match is possibly TRBD1 or TRBD2, with 5 bases aligned in each. The end of the DNA is better explained by TRBJ2-1, so the J call may be wrong. The CDR3 in this case is CASSVKGDGFNEQFF. The nucleotide sequence reads TGCGCCAGCAGCGTTAAAGGGGACGGGTTCAATGAGCAGTTCTTC.